This paragraph covers one T cell receptor (beta chain) sequence. The antigen remains unidentified. This sample stems from a study of cytomegalovirus exposure and HLA in healthy donors. Study in general: An earlier analysis found some 120 million unique TCR beta sequences from about 190 million T cells. Study-wide findings and caveats: According to the study, about 180 TCR beta chains were cytomegalovirus-associated. Sequencing likely produced, as an artifact, a cluster of highly shared sequence variants.

V shed 4 bases, J shed 5 bases, and the junction held 4 bases outside the gene matches. The germline V gene has CDR1 SGHRS and CDR2 YFSETQ. The length of the CDR3 is 14 residues. Vbeta (60) and Jbeta (13) primers were used in the PCR. The data were produced by immunoSEQ multiplex PCR, yet TCRdb's version contains in-frame clones alone and is incomplete. The table lists roughly 120,000 clones, about 80% of them singletons. The V call is TRBV5-1, the J call TRBJ2-2; TRBD1 matches at 8 bases. Material: PBMCs. The sequence came from a woman in her fifties or sixties in good health and CMV-seropositive. CDR3 DNA: TGCGCCAGCAGCGACGGGACAGGTACCGGGGAGCTGTTTTTT. It is translated as CASSDGTGTGELFF. The full variable domain, completed using reference TRBV5-1 and TRBJ2-2, is KAGVTQTPRYLIKTRGQQVTLSCSPISGHRSVSWYQQTPGQGLQFLFEYFSETQRNKGNFPGRFSGRQFSNSRSEMNVSTLELGDSALYLCASSDGTGTGELFFGEGSRLTVL.